This T cell receptor beta chain was found in a study of T cell responses to AZD1222 COVID-19 vaccine. About this clone itself: What it binds is not known.

There are 14 residues in the CDR3. Germline V lookup: CDR1 MDHEN, CDR2 SYDVKM. Trimming removed 7 bases at V and 0 bases at J, with 12 bases between. The method was immunoSEQ multiplex PCR; TCRdb's version includes in-frame clones alone and lacks a portion of them. The table has about 270,000 clones, about 94% seen once. Whole-study results and caveats: It should be noted that donors were predominantly white British and more often female, and clonal diversity was possibly underestimated.

The chain joins TRBV28 to TRBJ1-1, with D unresolved. The TCR was taken from an adult who received the AZD1222 COVID-19 vaccine. This material consisted of peripheral blood, taken 28 days after the second AZD1222 dose. For the CDR3, the DNA is TGTGCCAGCAACAACCCAGTATTGAACACTGAAGCTTTCTTT. It specifies CASNNPVLNTEAFF.